This T cell receptor (beta chain) was captured by sequencing in a study of human T cells and chemical hapten exposure. TCRdb called the RACE reads again in MiXCR, with one record for every CDR3 protein. There are about 61,000 distinct CDR3 sequences in the sample; roughly 6.7% occur only once, and around 1.6% lies in the top ten. Sample time point: pre-sensitization, week 0. Treatment of the sample: therapeutic diphenylcyclopropenone sensitization with weekly scalp DPC. The CDR3 loop spans 15 amino acids. Trimming cost V 3 bases and J 6 bases; bases outside gene matches: 6. The germline V gene has CDR1 LGHDT and CDR2 YNNKEL (reference sequence).

The sample consisted of whole blood, taken in connection with sensitization to the hapten diphenylcyclopropenone (DPC). The source is a woman in her thirties with alopecia areata. Some clones in this sample may be carry-over from other donors' samples. The chain has TRBV3-1 and TRBJ2-2, with TRBD2 identical over 8 bases. CDR3 sequence (DNA): TGTGCCAGCAGCCAGGATAGCGGGGTAGCCGGGGAGCTGTTTTTT. This codes for CASSQDSGVAGELFF.